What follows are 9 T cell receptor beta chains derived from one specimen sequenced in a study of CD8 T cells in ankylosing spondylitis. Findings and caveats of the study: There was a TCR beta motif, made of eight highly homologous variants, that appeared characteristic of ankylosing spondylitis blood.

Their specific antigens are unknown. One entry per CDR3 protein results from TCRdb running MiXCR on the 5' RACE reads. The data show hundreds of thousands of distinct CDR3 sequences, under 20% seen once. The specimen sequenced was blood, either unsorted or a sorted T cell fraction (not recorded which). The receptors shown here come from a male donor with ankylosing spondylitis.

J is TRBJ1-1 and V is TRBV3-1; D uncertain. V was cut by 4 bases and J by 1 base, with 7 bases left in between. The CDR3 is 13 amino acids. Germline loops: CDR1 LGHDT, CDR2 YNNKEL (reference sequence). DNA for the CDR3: TGTGCCAGCAGCCGGCGGGAGAACACTGAAGCTTTCTTT. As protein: CASSRRENTEAFF.

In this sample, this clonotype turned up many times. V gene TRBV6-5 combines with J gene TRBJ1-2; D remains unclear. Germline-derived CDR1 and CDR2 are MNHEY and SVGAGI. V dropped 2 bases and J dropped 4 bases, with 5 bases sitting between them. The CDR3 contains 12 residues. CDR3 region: CASSYGSYGYTF. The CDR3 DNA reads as TGTGCCAGCAGTTACGGTTCCTATGGCTACACCTTC.

The CDR3 sequence: CASSLTGTPWEQYF. CDR3 coding DNA: TGTGCCAGCAGCTTGACCGGGACCCCTTGGGAGCAGTACTTC. The chain recombines TRBV7-9 with TRBJ2-7, with D perhaps being TRBD1 or TRBD2 (5 bases each). Germline V gene data show CDR1 as SEHNR and CDR2 as FQNEAQ (reference sequence). The ends were cut back, 3 bases at V and 7 bases at J, with 16 bases in the middle. The length of the CDR3 is 14 residues.

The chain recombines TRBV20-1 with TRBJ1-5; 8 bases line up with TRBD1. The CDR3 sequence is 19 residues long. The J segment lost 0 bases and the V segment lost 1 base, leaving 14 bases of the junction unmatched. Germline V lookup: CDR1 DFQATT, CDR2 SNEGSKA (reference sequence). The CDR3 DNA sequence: TGCAGTGCTAGAGCTATGGACAGGGTAGGGAGAGATAGCAATCAGCCCCAGCATTTT. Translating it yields CSARAMDRVGRDSNQPQHF.

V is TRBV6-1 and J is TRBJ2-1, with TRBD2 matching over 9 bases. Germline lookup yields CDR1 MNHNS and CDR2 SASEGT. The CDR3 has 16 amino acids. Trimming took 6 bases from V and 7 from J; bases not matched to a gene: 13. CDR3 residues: CASRTSGLARTNEQFF. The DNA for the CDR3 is TGTGCCAGCAGGACCTCGGGACTAGCCCGAACGAATGAGCAGTTCTTC.

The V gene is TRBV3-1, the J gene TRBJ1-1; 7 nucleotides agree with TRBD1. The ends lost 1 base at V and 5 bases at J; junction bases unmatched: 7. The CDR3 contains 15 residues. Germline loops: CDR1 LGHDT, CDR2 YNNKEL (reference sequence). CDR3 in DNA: TGTGCCAGCAGCCAAGCAGGGGGGAGGGGTACTGAAGCTTTCTTT. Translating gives CASSQAGGRGTEAFF. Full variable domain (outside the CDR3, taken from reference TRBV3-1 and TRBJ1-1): DTAVSQTPKYLVTQMGNDKSIKCEQNLGHDTMYWYKQDSKKFLKIMFSYNNKELIINETVPNRFSPKSPDKAHLNLHINSLELGDSAVYFCASSQAGGRGTEAFFGQGTRLTVV.

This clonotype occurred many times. CDR3 in amino acids: CASSLMGTDTQYF. The CDR3 region has the DNA TGCGCCAGCAGCTTGATGGGTACAGATACGCAGTATTTT. The chain links TRBV5-1 to TRBJ2-3; D not resolved. The CDR3 has 13 amino acids. Germline V lookup: CDR1 SGHRS, CDR2 YFSETQ. The ends were cut back, 1 base at V and 3 bases at J, with 6 bases in the middle.

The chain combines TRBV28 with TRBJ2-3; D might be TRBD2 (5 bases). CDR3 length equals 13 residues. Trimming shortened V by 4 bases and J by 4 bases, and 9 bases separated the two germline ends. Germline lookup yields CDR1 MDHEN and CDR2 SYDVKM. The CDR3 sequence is CASSSGVPDTQYF. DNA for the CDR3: TGTGCCAGCAGTTCCGGGGTTCCAGATACGCAGTATTTT. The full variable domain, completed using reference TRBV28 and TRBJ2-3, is DVKVTQSSRYLVKRTGEKVFLECVQDMDHENMFWYRQDPGLGLRLIYFSYDVKMKEKGDIPEGYSVSREKKERFSLILESASTNQTSMYLCASSSGVPDTQYFGPGTRLTVL.

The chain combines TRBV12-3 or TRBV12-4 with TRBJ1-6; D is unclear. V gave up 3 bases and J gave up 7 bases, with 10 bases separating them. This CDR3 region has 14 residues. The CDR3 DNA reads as TGTGCCAGCAGTTTGGATGGGGAGAATTCACCCCTCCACTTT. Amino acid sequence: CASSLDGENSPLHF.